This TCR beta chain originates from a study of blood T cell repertoires in COVID-19. TCRdb's copy holds only in-frame clones and misses some; the assay was immunoSEQ multiplex PCR. The table lists about 230,000 clones, almost 85% of them singletons, with about 5.1% in the top ten. The length of the CDR3 is 15 residues. The V gene's germline CDR1 is LGHDT and CDR2 YNNKEL (reference sequence). Trimming cost V 3 bases and J 6 bases, with 16 bases left between them. The specimen sequenced was peripheral blood. The sequence was obtained from a man in his forties or fifties with COVID-19, enrolled during active disease. The V and J genes are TRBV3-1 (or the pseudogene TRBV3-2) and TRBJ2-3, with D perhaps matching TRBD2 (6 bases). Written as DNA, the CDR3 is TGTGCCAGCAGCCATTGGACTAATCGATTTGATACGCAGTATTTT. Protein: CASSHWTNRFDTQYF.